Included here is one T cell receptor (beta chain) sequence, with context. Around 30,000 T cell genomes, or about 200 ng DNA, went into the sorted-subset replicate PCRs. The table came from immunoSEQ multiplex PCR; TCRdb's copy has only in-frame clones and leaves some out. The data show roughly 2.2 million clones, approximately 95% seen once. The data belong to a study of shared clonotypes between healthy human individuals. On the study more broadly: The study enrolled a couple of women and three men aged 18 to 49.

Per the germline V gene, CDR1 is SGHVS and CDR2 is FNYEAQ. The CDR3 covers 17 residues. V lost 6 bases, J lost 3 bases, and 14 bases stayed unmatched. The donor cohort consisted entirely of Caucasian adults residing in Nashville, Tennessee. The chain recombines TRBV7-6 with TRBJ2-7, with 10 bases identical to TRBD2. The clonotype was recovered from a man younger than 35 in good health. Some clones in this sample may be carry-over from other donors' samples. Material: naive CD4+ T cells from PBMCs. Subset indicated: CD45RA+ positively selected. CDR3 bases: TGTGCCAGCAGACACGTCCCGGGACTAGCGAAAAACTACGAGCAGTACTTC. It codes for CASRHVPGLAKNYEQYF.